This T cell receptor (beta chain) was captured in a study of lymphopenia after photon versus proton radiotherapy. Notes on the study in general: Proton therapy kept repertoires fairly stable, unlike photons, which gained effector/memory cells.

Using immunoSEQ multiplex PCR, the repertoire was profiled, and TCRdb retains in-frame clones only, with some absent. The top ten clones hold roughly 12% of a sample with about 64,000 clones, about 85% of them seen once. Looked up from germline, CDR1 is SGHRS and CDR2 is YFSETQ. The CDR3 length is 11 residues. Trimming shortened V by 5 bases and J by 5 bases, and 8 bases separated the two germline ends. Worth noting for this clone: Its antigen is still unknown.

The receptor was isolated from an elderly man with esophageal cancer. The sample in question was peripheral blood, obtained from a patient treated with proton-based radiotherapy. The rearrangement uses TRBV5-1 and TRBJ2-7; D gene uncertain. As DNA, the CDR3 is TGCGCCAGCAGGGGGAAGGACGAGCAGTACTTC. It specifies CASRGKDEQYF.